The T cell receptor beta chain under discussion was sequenced for a study of cytomegalovirus exposure and HLA in healthy donors. About the study: The same platform was used for the roughly 110 validation repertoires as for the 650 to 700 first-cohort repertoires, as reported in a later analysis.

Here immunoSEQ multiplex PCR was the method, and the copy in TCRdb shows in-frame clones only, minus some. The data show 250,000 to 350,000 clones, approximately 90% seen once. Sequencing was done on a sample of PBMCs. The sequence came from a woman aged 18 to 35 in good health and CMV-seronegative.

CDR3 amino acids: CASSVAYTDTQYF. For the CDR3, the DNA is TGTGCCAGCAGCGTAGCCTACACAGATACGCAGTATTTT. The rearrangement joins TRBV9 to TRBJ2-3; D remains ambiguous. Germline V gene lookup returns CDR1 SGDLS and CDR2 YYNGEE. Between the trimmed V and J ends, which lost 0 bases and 2 bases, there was a span of 4 bases. This CDR3 comprises 13 residues. Using reference TRBV9 and TRBJ2-3 for the parts outside the CDR3, the full variable domain is DSGVTQTPKHLITATGQRVTLRCSPRSGDLSVYWYQQSLDQGLQFLIQYYNGEERAKGNILERFSAQQFPDLHSELNLSSLELGDSALYFCASSVAYTDTQYFGPGTRLTVL.